Below, 26 T cell receptor beta chains from the same sample are listed, as sequenced in a study of blood T cell repertoires in COVID-19. Assay used: immunoSEQ multiplex PCR; TCRdb lists only in-frame clones, some missing. The repertoire holds 150,000 to 160,000 clones, 70% to 90% seen once, with more than 2% in the top ten. The specimen was peripheral blood. The receptors were sampled from a woman aged 70-85 years with acute or convalescent COVID-19.

This clone turned up a few times. The chain uses TRBV5-4 and TRBJ2-7; tentatively, D is TRBD1 (5 bases). Trimming cost V 1 base and J 0 bases, with 11 bases left between them. Germline CDR1 and CDR2: SGHNT and YYREEE (reference sequence). This CDR3 is 15 amino acids long. CDR3 in amino acids: CASSLQGGNSYEQYF. The CDR3 nucleotides read TGTGCCAGCAGCTTGCAGGGTGGGAACTCCTACGAGCAGTACTTC. Full variable domain (rest looked up from reference TRBV5-4 and TRBJ2-7): ETGVTQSPTHLIKTRGQQVTLRCSSQSGHNTVSWYQQALGQGPQFIFQYYREEENGRGNFPPRFSGLQFPNYSSELNVNALELDDSALYLCASSLQGGNSYEQYFGPGTRLTVT.

The genes are TRBV5-5 and TRBJ1-6; D not resolved. V was cut by 7 bases and J by 6 bases, with 11 bases left in between. The CDR3 runs 13 residues. Germline CDR1 SGHKS, CDR2 YYEKEE (reference sequence). The CDR3 loop is CASGLGGNSPLHF. The CDR3 coding sequence is TGTGCCAGCGGCCTTGGAGGTAATTCACCCCTCCACTTT.

Concerning this clone: At one boundary the junction diverges from the germline segment, which might be a read error. The chain couples TRBV3-1 (or the pseudogene TRBV3-2) to TRBJ2-2; 7 positions match TRBD2. This CDR3 has 16 amino acids. Germline lookup yields CDR1 LGHDT and CDR2 YNNKEL (reference sequence). The CDR3 nucleotides are TGTGCCAGCAGCGAAGAGGAAGGGAGGGACACCGGGGAGCTGTTTTTT. Its translation: CASSEEEGRDTGELFF.

The chain has TRBV18 and TRBJ2-7; tentative D call: TRBD1 (6 bases). Germline-derived CDR1 and CDR2 are KGHSH and LQKENI. This CDR3 is 14 amino acids long. The V and J ends lost 4 bases and 2 bases respectively, with 12 bases between them. The CDR3 loop reads CASSQTGTTYEQYV. The DNA for the CDR3 is TGTGCCAGCTCACAAACCGGGACAACCTACGAGCAGTACGTC.

The chain couples TRBV11-2 to TRBJ2-3, with a tentative D call TRBD2 (6 bases). Trimming cost V 1 base and J 1 base, with 18 bases left between them. The length of the CDR3 is 18 residues. CDR1 and CDR2 from the germline V gene are SGHAT and FQNNGV. CDR3: CASSLASGLSQGTDTQYF. The CDR3 DNA reads TGTGCCAGCAGCTTAGCGAGCGGGCTGTCTCAGGGCACAGATACGCAGTATTTT.

The sample holds one count of this clone. J is TRBJ1-3 and V is TRBV28; no definite D call. The CDR3 is made up of 16 amino acids. Between the trimmed V and J ends, which lost 1 base and 4 bases, there was a span of 14 bases. CDR1 is MDHEN, CDR2 SYDVKM, per germline. CDR3 in amino acids: CASSLLAPSLGNTIYF. Written as DNA, the CDR3 is TGTGCCAGCAGTTTATTGGCCCCCTCTCTGGGAAACACCATATATTTT.

The chain joins TRBV19 to TRBJ1-3; the D gene is possibly TRBD1 (6 bases). The germline V gene has CDR1 LNHDA and CDR2 SQIVND (reference sequence). The CDR3 is 15 amino acids. V lost 6 bases and J 0 bases, leaving 12 bases between the germline ends. Here the CDR3 DNA reads TGTGCCAGTAGCCCCAGGGGTAACTCTGGAAACACCATATATTTT. This encodes CASSPRGNSGNTIYF.

The gene calls are TRBV19 and TRBJ1-6; the match to TRBD1 covers 7 bases. The CDR3 loop spans 16 amino acids. The J segment lost 7 bases and the V segment lost 0 bases, leaving 6 bases of the junction unmatched. From germline, CDR1 is LNHDA and CDR2 SQIVND (reference sequence). Here the CDR3 DNA reads TGTGCCAGTAGTATAGATCGCCAGGGGGTGAATTCACCCCTCCACTTT. It codes for CASSIDRQGVNSPLHF.

The V and J genes are TRBV7-9 and TRBJ2-5, with 13 bases matching TRBD2. Germline V gene lookup returns CDR1 SEHNR and CDR2 FQNEAQ (reference sequence). The CDR3 consists of 15 residues. J was trimmed by 4 bases and V by 5 bases; bases with no gene match: 4. CDR3 sequence reads: CASSEGTSGAETQYF. In DNA form, the CDR3 reads TGTGCCAGCAGCGAGGGGACTAGCGGGGCAGAGACCCAGTACTTC.

This clone was seen only once. This chain links TRBV6-6 with TRBJ1-2, with a possible D match to TRBD1 (6 bases). CDR1 and CDR2 from the germline V gene are MNHNY and SVGAGI (reference sequence). Trimming removed 4 bases from V and 7 bases from J, with 10 bases in between. The CDR3 has 12 residues. The CDR3 spells CASSLQGFGYTF. The CDR3, as DNA: TGTGCCAGCAGTTTACAGGGTTTTGGCTACACCTTC.

The chain combines TRBV4-1 with TRBJ2-2; TRBD2 agrees at 15 bases. CDR3 size: 16 residues. The V and J ends lost 4 bases and 6 bases, in that order; junction bases with no gene match: 3. Germline CDR1 is MGHRA and CDR2 is YSYEKL. CDR3 residues: CASSRTSGGAPGELFF. In DNA, the CDR3 is TGCGCCAGCAGCCGGACTAGCGGGGGGGCGCCCGGGGAGCTGTTTTTT.

The V gene is TRBV5-5, the J gene TRBJ1-1; D is unresolved. The V end lost 2 bases, the J end lost 4 bases, and 12 bases lay between the germline ends. The V gene's germline CDR1 is SGHKS and CDR2 YYEKEE (reference sequence). The CDR3 runs 14 residues. The CDR3 region is CASSFGARGTEAFF. The CDR3 DNA reads TGTGCCAGCAGCTTTGGAGCGCGGGGCACTGAAGCTTTCTTT. The full variable domain, with the rest looked up from reference TRBV5-5 and TRBJ1-1, is DAGVTQSPTHLIKTRGQQVTLRCSPISGHKSVSWYQQVLGQGPQFIFQYYEKEERGRGNFPDRFSARQFPNYSSELNVNALLLGDSALYLCASSFGARGTEAFFGQGTRLTVV.

The chain employs TRBV11-2 and TRBJ2-5; tentative D call: TRBD1 (6 bases). CDR3 size: 15 residues. CDR1 and CDR2 (germline): SGHAT, FQNNGV. Trimming removed 6 bases from V and 2 bases from J, with 16 bases in between. DNA for the CDR3: TGTGCCAGCAGTGTATACTGGGGGACACAAGAGACCCAGTACTTC. As protein: CASSVYWGTQETQYF.

The chain is built from TRBV15 and TRBJ2-4; 7 positions match TRBD1. Germline V gene sequence: CDR1 LNHNV, CDR2 YYDKDF (reference sequence). J gave up 9 bases and V 3 bases, and 11 bases lay outside the gene matches. The CDR3 covers 15 residues. The CDR3 DNA is TGTGCCACCAGCAGGGAGCTACAGGGGTCTAGCATTCAGTACTTC. It yields the protein CATSRELQGSSIQYF.

This chain joins TRBV29-1 and TRBJ2-7, with a weak D call TRBD1 (7 bases). V was clipped by 7 bases and J by 7 bases, with 20 bases between them. CDR1 and CDR2 (germline): SQVTM, ANQGSEA. The CDR3 sequence is 13 residues long. The CDR3 nucleotides read TGCAGCGCCTGTGCGGGACAGTCGATGGAGCAGTACTTC. This sequence encodes CSACAGQSMEQYF.

The gene calls are TRBV5-8 and TRBJ1-2, with D hard to call. The CDR3 is 15 residues long. The V gene's germline CDR1 is SGHTS and CDR2 YDEGEE. Deletions cut 1 base from V and 4 bases from J, with 14 bases between. CDR3 protein: CASSLNLRPSYGYTF. In DNA form, the CDR3 reads TGTGCCAGCAGCTTGAATCTCAGGCCCAGCTATGGCTACACCTTC.

The chain combines TRBV11-2 with TRBJ2-3; 8 bases fit TRBD2. CDR1 and CDR2 from the germline V gene are SGHAT and FQNNGV. Germline trimming cut 9 bases from V and 2 bases from J; bases unmatched to any gene: 4. This CDR3 comprises 13 residues. The chain's CDR3 is CASKRGTTDTQYF. CDR3 nucleotide sequence: TGTGCCAGTAAGCGGGGGACCACAGATACGCAGTATTTT.

V gene TRBV11-2 combines with J gene TRBJ1-2; tentative D call: TRBD1 (6 bases). CDR3 size: 15 residues. CDR1 and CDR2 (germline): SGHAT, FQNNGV. The V end lost 5 bases, the J end lost 4 bases, and 17 bases lay between the germline ends. Here the CDR3 reads CASSTRAGVTYGYTF. The CDR3 bases are TGTGCCAGCAGCACTCGCGCAGGGGTGACCTATGGCTACACCTTC.

The CDR3 protein is CASGLVLLAGAPQETQYF. CDR3 in DNA: TGTGCTAGTGGTTTGGTACTCCTGGCGGGGGCCCCTCAAGAGACCCAGTACTTC. The chain recombines TRBV12-5 with TRBJ2-5; D is possibly TRBD2 (7 bases). This CDR3 spans 18 amino acids. CDR1 and CDR2 from the germline V gene are LGHNT and FRNRAP. Trimming left V 0 bases short and J 2 bases short, with 19 bases between.

The chain couples TRBV7-2 to TRBJ2-1; a possible D gene is TRBD2 (7 bases). The germline gives CDR1 SGHTA, CDR2 FQGNSA. The V gene lost 7 bases and the J gene lost 9 bases, with 16 bases spanning the gap. The CDR3 contains 13 residues. The CDR3 DNA sequence: TGTGCCAGCACCAAGGGGGGGGGCGGTGAGCAGTTCTTC. It is translated as CASTKGGGGEQFF.

The chain uses TRBV24-1 and TRBJ2-1; no definite D call. Germline CDR1 is KGHDR and CDR2 is SFDVKD. Trimming removed 4 bases at V and 7 bases at J, with 4 bases between. This CDR3 contains 11 residues. CDR3 protein: CATSDRNEQFF. The CDR3 DNA reads TGTGCCACCAGTGACCGTAATGAGCAGTTCTTC.

The V and J genes are TRBV11-2 and TRBJ1-2; TRBD1 agrees at 9 bases. V dropped 4 bases and J dropped 8; count of bases not matched to a gene: 11. The CDR3 length is 15 residues. The V gene's germline CDR1 is SGHAT and CDR2 FQNNGV. CDR3: CASSSRTGVVGGYTF. The CDR3 region has the DNA TGTGCCAGCAGCTCAAGGACAGGGGTAGTGGGAGGCTACACCTTC. Using reference TRBV11-2 and TRBJ1-2 for the parts outside the CDR3, the full variable domain is EAGVAQSPRYKIIEKRQSVAFWCNPISGHATLYWYQQILGQGPKLLIQFQNNGVVDDSQLPKDRFSAERLKGVDSTLKIQPAKLEDSAVYLCASSSRTGVVGGYTFGSGTRLTVV.

This chain joins TRBV3-1 (or the pseudogene TRBV3-2) and TRBJ1-1; the D is unclear. V was trimmed by 6 bases and J by 7 bases, leaving 18 bases between them. Germline V gives CDR1 LGHDT, CDR2 YNNKEL (reference sequence). This CDR3 has 14 amino acids. CDR3 coding DNA: TGTGCCAGCAGTCCGTTCCGGGCCGGGGATGAAGCTTTCTTT. Residues: CASSPFRAGDEAFF.

The chain couples TRBV18 to TRBJ2-1; a weak D match, TRBD1 (6 bases). This CDR3 spans 13 amino acids. The germline V and J ends were trimmed by 5 bases and 4 bases, with 9 bases remaining between them. In germline, CDR1 is KGHSH, CDR2 LQKENI. DNA for the CDR3: TGTGCCAGCTCAGAACAGGGTTACAATGAGCAGTTCTTC. The encoded protein is CASSEQGYNEQFF.

This clone has a single count. The chain is built from TRBV5-1 and TRBJ2-2; TRBD2 matches 8 bases. In germline, CDR1 is SGHRS, CDR2 YFSETQ. This CDR3 has 16 amino acids. Trimming took 6 bases from V and 4 from J; bases not matched to a gene: 11. Written as DNA, the CDR3 is TGCGCCAGCACTAAACCGGGACTAGAGGGCACCGGGGAGCTGTTTTTT. Translating it yields CASTKPGLEGTGELFF.

The chain joins TRBV3-1 (or the pseudogene TRBV3-2) to TRBJ1-2; D gene unclear. V shed 0 bases and J shed 8 bases, with 10 bases lying between them. There are 13 residues in the CDR3. Germline V lookup: CDR1 LGHDT, CDR2 YNNKEL (reference sequence). CDR3 in amino acids: CASSQDSGSGYTF. The CDR3 bases are TGTGCCAGCAGCCAAGATTCGGGGTCCGGCTACACCTTC.